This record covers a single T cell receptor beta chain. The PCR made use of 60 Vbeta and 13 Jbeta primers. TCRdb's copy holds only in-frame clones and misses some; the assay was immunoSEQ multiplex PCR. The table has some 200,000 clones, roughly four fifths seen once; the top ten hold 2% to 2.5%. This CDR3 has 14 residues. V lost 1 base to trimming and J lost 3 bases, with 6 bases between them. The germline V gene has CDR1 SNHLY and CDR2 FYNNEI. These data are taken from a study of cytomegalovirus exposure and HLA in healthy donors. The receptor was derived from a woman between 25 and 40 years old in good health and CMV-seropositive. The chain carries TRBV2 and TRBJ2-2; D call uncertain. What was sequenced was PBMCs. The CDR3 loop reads CASSEDTHTGELFF. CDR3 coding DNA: TGTGCCAGCAGTGAAGACACCCACACCGGGGAGCTGTTTTTT.